The 27 T cell receptor beta chains presented below share a single source sample, sequenced in a study of PD-1 blockade in classical Hodgkin lymphoma (dated by TCRdb to 2019 to 2021). The library relied on the immunoSEQ multiplex PCR assay. The source is immuneACCESS, and TCRdb retained only in-frame sequences with V and J called. Part of the clones is not carried over; for the studies checked, unresolved V genes explain less than half of this, and the remainder is unexplained. For this sample there are tens of thousands of clones; more than 80% appear just once. The biggest ten clones account for 7.5% to 9.5% of the sample. This specimen's time point label, per the study, means: cycle 2 day 1 (C2D1) of nivolumab. All trial patients had relapsed after autologous stem cell transplantation, with cohorts A, B and C differing in prior brentuximab vedotin exposure. The sequences come from peripheral blood mononuclear cells (PBMCs), collected before the second cycle of nivolumab. These receptors originate from a human donor with classical Hodgkin lymphoma.

The chain's CDR3 is CASKKRGSHYGYTF. CDR3 coding DNA: TGTGCCAGCAAAAAGAGGGGTTCCCACTATGGCTACACCTTC. The chain couples TRBV7-8 to TRBJ1-2; a weak D match, TRBD1 (5 bases). There are 14 residues in the CDR3. The germline V gene encodes CDR1 SGHVS and CDR2 FQNEAQ. Trimming pared 7 bases from V and 3 bases from J, leaving 15 bases between. Full variable domain (remainder filled in from reference TRBV7-8 and TRBJ1-2): GAGVSQSPRYKVAKRGQDVALRCDPISGHVSLFWYQQALGQGPEFLTYFQNEAQLDKSGLPSDRFFAERPEGSVSTLKIQRTQQEDSAVYLCASKKRGSHYGYTFGSGTRLTVV.

The chain combines TRBV7-3 with TRBJ2-1; D is ambiguous. The V and J ends lost 3 bases and 9 bases respectively, with 12 bases between them. This CDR3 is built from 13 residues. From germline, CDR1 is SGHTA and CDR2 FQGTGA. The CDR3 spells CASSFFEATEQFF. DNA of the CDR3: TGTGCCAGCAGCTTCTTCGAAGCGACTGAGCAGTTCTTC.

The chain uses TRBV5-4 and TRBJ1-2; a weak D match, TRBD1 (5 bases). The CDR3 spans 17 residues. The germline CDR1 and CDR2 sequences are SGHNT and YYREEE (reference sequence). Trimming pared 3 bases from V and 3 bases from J, leaving 21 bases between. The DNA for the CDR3 is TGTGCCAGCAGCTCAGCAAGGTTTGGGGGGTTCGACTATGGCTACACCTTC. This codes for CASSSARFGGFDYGYTF.

The chain uses TRBV5-1 and TRBJ1-5, with a tentative D call TRBD1 (6 bases). The germline V gene has CDR1 SGHRS and CDR2 YFSETQ. The CDR3 contains 13 residues. Trimming pared 4 bases from V and 5 bases from J, leaving 10 bases between. This chain's CDR3 is CASSPEGDQPQHF. Written as DNA, the CDR3 is TGCGCCAGCAGCCCCGAGGGGGATCAGCCCCAGCATTTT.

This chain connects TRBV18 to TRBJ1-2, with 8 bases aligning to TRBD1. J was trimmed by 4 bases and V by 3 bases; bases with no gene match: 13. There are 17 residues in the CDR3. The V gene's germline CDR1 is KGHSH and CDR2 LQKENI. The CDR3 bases are TGTGCCAGCTCACCGACGGTTGGACAGGGTCCCCTCTATGGCTACACCTTC. Translation gives CASSPTVGQGPLYGYTF.

The chain has TRBV9 and TRBJ1-1; 11 bases fit TRBD1. With V trimmed by 0 bases and J by 4 bases, 8 bases remained unmatched. Germline lookup yields CDR1 SGDLS and CDR2 YYNGEE. The CDR3 runs to 17 residues. The CDR3, as DNA: TGTGCCAGCAGCGTAGGTGCCGGACAGGGGGCTGGCACTGAAGCTTTCTTT. Translated: CASSVGAGQGAGTEAFF.

This chain joins TRBV7-9 and TRBJ2-3, with 9 bases lining up with TRBD2. The CDR3 spans 18 residues. Germline CDR1 SEHNR, CDR2 FQNEAQ (reference sequence). Unmatched junction bases numbered 16, after V lost 7 bases and J lost 2 bases. DNA for the CDR3: TGTGCCAGCAACTCCCGGCTAGCGGGGTGGGGGGACACAGATACGCAGTATTTT. It encodes CASNSRLAGWGDTDTQYF.

The CDR3 region has the DNA TGTGCCAGTAGTCTCCTCTGGGGCGAGCAGTACTTC. As protein: CASSLLWGEQYF. The chain joins TRBV19 to TRBJ2-7, with D hard to call. The CDR3 is made up of 12 amino acids. The germline CDR1 and CDR2 sequences are LNHDA and SQIVND (reference sequence). V shed 5 bases and J shed 6 bases, with 11 bases lying between them.

This rearrangement joins TRBV7-2 to TRBJ2-7; 8 bases agree with TRBD2. Trimming at V came to 5 bases and at J to 4 bases, leaving 7 bases not matched to a gene. This CDR3 has 14 residues. CDR1 is SGHTA and CDR2 is FQGNSA in the germline V gene. CDR3 sequence: CASSRGSGGYEQYF. CDR3 nucleotide sequence: TGTGCCAGCAGCCGAGGAAGCGGGGGATACGAGCAGTACTTC.

This sequence joins TRBV28 and TRBJ1-2, with 10 positions matching TRBD1. This CDR3 has 15 amino acids. The ends lost 7 bases at V and 8 bases at J; junction bases unmatched: 13. In germline, CDR1 is MDHEN, CDR2 SYDVKM. CDR3 amino acids: CASTFVRDRGFGYTF. The CDR3 bases are TGTGCCAGCACCTTCGTACGGGACAGGGGATTCGGCTACACCTTC.

The chain is built from TRBV6-7 and TRBJ1-3; D is ambiguous. TRBV6-7 is classed as an ORF, of uncertain function. The V and J ends lost 4 bases and 7 bases respectively, with 20 bases between them. The CDR3 totals 16 residues. CDR3 loop: CASSSSRSEVANTIYF. The DNA of the CDR3 is TGTGCCAGCAGTTCCTCCCGATCCGAGGTAGCGAACACCATATATTTT.

The chain has TRBV7-2 and TRBJ2-7; perhaps TRBD2 as D (7 bases). The ends were cut back, 1 base at V and 6 bases at J, with 13 bases in the middle. The CDR3 runs 14 residues. Germline-derived CDR1 and CDR2 are SGHTA and FQGNSA. This chain's CDR3 is CASSLVGGTTEQYF. In DNA form, the CDR3 reads TGTGCCAGCAGCTTAGTGGGGGGGACAACCGAGCAGTACTTC.

This clone was seen a handful of times. This rearrangement joins TRBV6-1 to TRBJ2-5, with a possible D match to TRBD2 (6 bases). Germline V gives CDR1 MNHNS, CDR2 SASEGT. Trimming took 6 bases from V and 1 from J, leaving 9 bases between them. CDR3 length: 13 residues. In DNA, the CDR3 is TGTGCCAGCAGGCCTAGCGTCCAAGAGACCCAGTACTTC. Amino acids: CASRPSVQETQYF.

V and J are TRBV7-2 and TRBJ1-3, with a possible D match to TRBD1 (5 bases). CDR3 length equals 13 residues. V dropped 2 bases and J dropped 8 bases, with 10 bases sitting between them. Germline CDR1 and CDR2: SGHTA and FQGNSA. The CDR3 sequence is CASSLSRDDTIYF. Here the CDR3 DNA reads TGTGCCAGCAGCTTATCCAGGGATGACACCATATATTTT.

The chain uses TRBV27 and TRBJ1-5; D remains unclear. The germline V gene has CDR1 MNHEY and CDR2 SMNVEV (reference sequence). V shed 3 bases and J shed 2 bases, with 5 bases lying between them. The length of the CDR3 is 13 residues. The CDR3 here is CASSLVGNQPQHF. Written as DNA, the CDR3 is TGTGCCAGCAGTTTGGTGGGCAATCAGCCCCAGCATTTT.

This chain uses TRBV9 with TRBJ1-2; 7 bases are a match to TRBD1. Looked up from germline, CDR1 is SGDLS and CDR2 is YYNGEE. Trimming took 3 bases from V and 8 from J; bases not matched to a gene: 10. CDR3 length: 14 amino acids. The CDR3 region is CASSAGQVEGGYTF. In DNA, the CDR3 is TGTGCCAGCAGCGCTGGACAGGTGGAAGGAGGCTACACCTTC.

V and J are TRBV7-8 and TRBJ1-1; TRBD1 agrees at 11 bases. CDR1 SGHVS and CDR2 FQNEAQ come from the germline V gene. The J segment lost 4 bases and the V segment lost 5 bases, leaving 9 bases of the junction unmatched. The CDR3 runs 16 residues. The CDR3 sequence is CASSKDRGLGGTEAFF. In DNA, the CDR3 is TGTGCCAGCAGCAAGGACAGGGGGCTAGGAGGCACTGAAGCTTTCTTT. Filled out from reference TRBV7-8 and TRBJ1-1, the complete variable domain reads GAGVSQSPRYKVAKRGQDVALRCDPISGHVSLFWYQQALGQGPEFLTYFQNEAQLDKSGLPSDRFFAERPEGSVSTLKIQRTQQEDSAVYLCASSKDRGLGGTEAFFGQGTRLTVV.

The V gene is TRBV9, the J gene TRBJ2-3; D call uncertain. The V and J ends lost 0 bases and 0 bases respectively, with 5 bases between them. This CDR3 has 14 residues. Per the germline V gene, CDR1 is SGDLS and CDR2 is YYNGEE. The CDR3 is CASSVVASTDTQYF. CDR3 sequence (DNA): TGTGCCAGCAGCGTAGTGGCAAGCACAGATACGCAGTATTTT.

The CDR3 loop reads CASSLGDSRIYNSPLHF. Here the CDR3 DNA reads TGTGCCAGCAGCCTGGGGGACAGTAGGATCTATAATTCACCCCTCCACTTT. The genes are TRBV5-6 and TRBJ1-6, with 7 nucleotides matching TRBD1. V shed 4 bases, J shed 3 bases, and the junction held 10 bases outside the gene matches. The CDR3 runs to 17 residues. Germline values: CDR1 SGHDT, CDR2 YYEEEE.

The V and J genes are TRBV7-2 and TRBJ2-1; 8 nucleotides line up with TRBD1. Germline loops: CDR1 SGHTA, CDR2 FQGNSA. The CDR3 extends over 15 amino acids. Trimming cost V 5 bases and J 0 bases; bases outside gene matches: 3. In nucleotides, the CDR3 is TGTGCCAGCAGCATGGGACAGGTCTCCTACAATGAGCAGTTCTTC. Protein product: CASSMGQVSYNEQFF.

The chain links TRBV27 to TRBJ1-1; 7 bases fit TRBD1. The CDR3 covers 16 residues. Trimming took 7 bases from V and 0 from J; bases not matched to a gene: 11. Germline assignment: CDR1 MNHEY and CDR2 SMNVEV (reference sequence). The CDR3 nucleotides read TGTGCCAGCAAGGACAGGCCTTCATTCATGAACACTGAAGCTTTCTTT. It yields the protein CASKDRPSFMNTEAFF.

The rearrangement uses TRBV9 and TRBJ2-7; 12 bases are shared with TRBD1. Germline values: CDR1 SGDLS, CDR2 YYNGEE. This CDR3 comprises 15 residues. J lost 4 bases, V lost 3 bases, and 5 bases had no gene match. CDR3 sequence (DNA): TGTGCCAGCAGCGGACCGGGACAGGGGGCGTACGAGCAGTACTTC. Translated, it gives CASSGPGQGAYEQYF.

The chain couples TRBV4-3 to TRBJ2-3; possible D gene TRBD1, 6 bases. The CDR3 has 17 amino acids. The germline gives CDR1 LGHNA, CDR2 YSLEER. V was cut by 0 bases and J by 1 base, with 14 bases left in between. This CDR3 is CASSQEGRGRGTDTQYF. In DNA form, the CDR3 reads TGCGCCAGCAGCCAAGAAGGCAGGGGACGGGGCACAGATACGCAGTATTTT.

Comments on this clone: The same CDR3 is also encoded by other DNA sequences in this sample. The chain recombines TRBV6-5 with TRBJ1-2; 7 bases match TRBD1. CDR1 is MNHEY, CDR2 SVGAGI, per germline. The CDR3 sequence is 13 residues long. Trimming removed 1 base from V and 5 bases from J; junction bases left unmatched: 1. The CDR3 nucleotides are TGTGCCAGCAGTTACTTACAGGGGTATGGCTACACCTTC. Translation gives CASSYLQGYGYTF.

The chain has TRBV4-3 and TRBJ1-2; 7 nucleotides agree with TRBD1. Germline V gene lookup returns CDR1 LGHNA and CDR2 YSLEER. The CDR3 sequence is 16 residues long. Trimming removed 0 bases from V and 4 bases from J; junction bases left unmatched: 8. CDR3 bases: TGCGCCAGCAGCCAAGAATGGGACAGCACTCTCTATGGCTACACCTTC. Translated: CASSQEWDSTLYGYTF.

Turning to this clone: The junction departs from germline at one end; a sequencing error may be responsible. The chain links TRBV18 to TRBJ1-2, with D perhaps matching TRBD1 (6 bases). This CDR3 has 15 amino acids. The germline V gene encodes CDR1 KGHSH and CDR2 LQKENI. The CDR3 coding sequence is TGTGCCAGCTCCCCACTCCCGGGGGGCGACTATGGCTACACCTTC. It yields the protein CASSPLPGGDYGYTF. The variable domain in full, completed from reference TRBV18 and TRBJ1-2, reads NAGVMQNPRHLVRRRGQEARLRCSPMKGHSHVYWYRQLPEEGLKFMVYLQKENIIDESGMPKERFSAEFPKEGPSILRIQQVVRGDSAAYFCASSPLPGGDYGYTFGSGTRLTVV.

The chain has TRBV19 and TRBJ2-2; D gene ambiguous. Looked up from germline, CDR1 is LNHDA and CDR2 is SQIVND (reference sequence). V was cut by 1 base and J by 8 bases, with 8 bases left in between. The CDR3 contains 13 residues. CDR3 sequence (DNA): TGTGCCAGTAGTATAGGTGGACCGGGGGAGCTGTTTTTT. As protein: CASSIGGPGELFF.